This TCR beta chain was obtained from a study of shared clonotypes between healthy human individuals. Background on the study: CD4 naive cells filled three plates per donor, CD4 memory three, CD8 naive two and CD8 memory one. Points from the study as a whole: What limited the represented genetic and exposure-history diversity was the small number of donors.

As concerns this clone: Its antigen is unidentified.

The germline V gene encodes CDR1 MDHEN and CDR2 SYDVKM. The CDR3 runs to 15 residues. Germline trimming cut 7 bases from V and 4 bases from J; bases unmatched to any gene: 8. Execution of the assay was at deep level. Clones were sequenced by immunoSEQ multiplex PCR, and TCRdb holds only the in-frame ones, with some missing. The sample lists more than 900,000 clones, approximately 80% seen once, with more than 0.55% in the top ten. The rearrangement joins TRBV28 to TRBJ2-2, with 8 bases that match TRBD1. The sequence came from a man in his late teens or twenties in good health. Some clones in this sample may be carry-over from other donors' samples. The sequenced sample was memory CD4+ T cells from PBMCs. Subset denoted: CD45RA-negative fraction. CDR3 amino acids: CASKWQGAVTGELFF. DNA of the CDR3: TGTGCCAGCAAATGGCAGGGGGCGGTCACCGGGGAGCTGTTTTTT.